The present entry profiles one TCR beta chain with its context. Its antigen remains unidentified. The data were obtained in a study of T cells in Graves' hyperthyroidism and ophthalmopathy. Study-level results: Expanded thyroid clonotypes (above 0.001) were mostly also found in blood.

The CDR3 regions of TCR beta were amplified from RNA transcripts. Initially, a first-round RT-PCR of the TCR CDR3 employed the HTBI primer set. TCRdb reprocessed the multiplex PCR reads with MiXCR, giving one entry per CDR3 protein. Among fewer than 250,000 distinct CDR3 sequences listed, more than 20% were seen once. Material for sequencing was blood. The origin of this receptor is a woman between 35 and 50 years old with Graves' ophthalmopathy.

This chain's CDR3 is CSATTAQYQPQHF. CDR3 DNA: TGCAGTGCTACGACTGCCCAATATCAGCCCCAGCATTTT. The rearrangement uses TRBV20-1 and TRBJ1-5; no firm D call. Trimming took off 4 bases at V and 5 bases at J, with 12 bases between the two ends. This CDR3 has 13 amino acids. Germline CDR1 is DFQATT and CDR2 is SNEGSKA (reference sequence).